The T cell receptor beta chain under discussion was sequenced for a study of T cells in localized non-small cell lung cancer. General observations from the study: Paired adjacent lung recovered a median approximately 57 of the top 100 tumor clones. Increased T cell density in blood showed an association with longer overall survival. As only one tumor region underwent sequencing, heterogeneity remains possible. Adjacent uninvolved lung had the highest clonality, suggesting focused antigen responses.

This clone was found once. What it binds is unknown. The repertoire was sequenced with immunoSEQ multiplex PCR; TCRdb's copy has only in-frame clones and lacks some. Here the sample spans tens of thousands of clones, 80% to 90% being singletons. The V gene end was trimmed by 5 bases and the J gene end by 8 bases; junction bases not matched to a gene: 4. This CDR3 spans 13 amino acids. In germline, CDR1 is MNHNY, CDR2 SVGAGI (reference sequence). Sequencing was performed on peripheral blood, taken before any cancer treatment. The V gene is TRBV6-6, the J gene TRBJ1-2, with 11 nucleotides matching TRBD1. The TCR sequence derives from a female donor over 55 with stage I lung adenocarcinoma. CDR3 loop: CASSIGQGAGYTF. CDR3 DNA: TGTGCCAGCAGTATTGGACAGGGGGCGGGCTACACCTTC.